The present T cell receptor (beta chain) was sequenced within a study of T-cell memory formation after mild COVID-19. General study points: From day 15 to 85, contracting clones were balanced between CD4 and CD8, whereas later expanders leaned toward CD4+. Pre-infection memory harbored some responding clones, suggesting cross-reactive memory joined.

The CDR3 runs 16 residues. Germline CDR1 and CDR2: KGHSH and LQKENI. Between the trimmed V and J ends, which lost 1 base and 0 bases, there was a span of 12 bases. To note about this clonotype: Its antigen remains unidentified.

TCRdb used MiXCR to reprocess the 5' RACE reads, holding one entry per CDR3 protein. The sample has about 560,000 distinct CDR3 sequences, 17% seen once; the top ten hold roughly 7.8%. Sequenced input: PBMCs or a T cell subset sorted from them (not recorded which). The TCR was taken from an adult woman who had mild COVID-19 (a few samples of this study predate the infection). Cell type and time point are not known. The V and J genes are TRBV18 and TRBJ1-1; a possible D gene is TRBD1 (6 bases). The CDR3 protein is CASSPQGGAMNTEAFF. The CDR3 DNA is TGTGCCAGCTCACCACAGGGGGGGGCTATGAACACTGAAGCTTTCTTT.